This TCR beta chain was observed in a study of molecular identifiers for immune sequencing clone quantification. Across the study: Four of five splits of RNA from 20,000 or 100,000 naive CD8 cells were sequenced in replicates.

The sample holds many counts of this clonotype. A CD8+CD4-CCR7+CD45RA+ gate was used to sort naive CD8 T cells. Bulk libraries came from a prior protocol with listed TCR primers. Via MiXCR, TCRdb re-called the PCR reads, giving one row per CDR3 protein. In the table there are roughly 320,000 distinct CDR3 sequences, about a fifth of which are singletons. This clonotype was sampled from a human donor in good health. Some libraries in this study had Jurkat cell RNA spiked in. The sequenced material came from naive CD8+ T cells from blood, with Jurkat cell RNA spiked in. Stated subset: FACS-sorted CD8+CD4-CCR7+CD45RA+ naive T cells.

DNA of the CDR3: TGTGCCAGCAGCCAAGGCCGGGACAGGGCCCCGTACAATGAGCAGTTCTTC. This sequence encodes CASSQGRDRAPYNEQFF. The J gene is TRBJ2-1, the V gene TRBV14, with 9 bases lining up with TRBD1. The germline V gene encodes CDR1 SGHDN and CDR2 FVKESK. V lost 1 base and J lost 4; bases outside the gene matches: 8. The length of the CDR3 is 17 residues.